This T cell receptor (beta chain) stems from a study of cytomegalovirus exposure and HLA in healthy donors. This CDR3 is 12 amino acids long. Germline values: CDR1 WSHSY, CDR2 SAAADI. V was clipped by 3 bases and J by 5 bases, with 7 bases between them. The PCR was carried out with 60 Vbeta primers and 13 Jbeta primers. The assay was immunoSEQ multiplex PCR, and TCRdb's table has in-frame clones only and misses some. This sample has about 140,000 clones, with around 78% found just once. The receptor's source is a woman younger than 35 in good health and CMV-seropositive. The material sequenced was PBMCs. This sequence joins TRBV10-2 and TRBJ1-1; D call uncertain. The CDR3 reads CASSDRDTEAFF. The CDR3 nucleotides read TGCGCCAGCAGTGATCGAGATACTGAAGCTTTCTTT.